Included here is one TCR beta chain sequence, with context. Its antigen is unidentified. The data were taken from a study of CD8 T cells in ankylosing spondylitis. Study-wide findings and caveats: A TCR beta motif made of under 10 highly homologous variants seemed typical of ankylosing spondylitis blood.

Germline CDR1 and CDR2: SEHNR and FQNEAQ (reference sequence). This CDR3 region has 16 residues. J lost 2 bases, V lost 6 bases, and 8 bases had no gene match. Libraries for TCR beta were made by quantitative 5'-RACE with molecular barcodes. TCRdb independently ran MiXCR on the 5' RACE reads; one entry per CDR3 protein. The repertoire holds a few hundred thousand distinct CDR3 sequences, with 15% to 20% as singletons. The clonotype comes from a male donor with ankylosing spondylitis. Sequencing input: blood, either unsorted or a sorted T cell fraction (not recorded which). The V call is TRBV7-9, the J call TRBJ2-1; 9 bases align to TRBD2. CDR3 loop: CASRPIAGETYNEQFF. CDR3 DNA: TGTGCCAGCAGACCCATAGCGGGGGAAACCTACAATGAGCAGTTCTTC.